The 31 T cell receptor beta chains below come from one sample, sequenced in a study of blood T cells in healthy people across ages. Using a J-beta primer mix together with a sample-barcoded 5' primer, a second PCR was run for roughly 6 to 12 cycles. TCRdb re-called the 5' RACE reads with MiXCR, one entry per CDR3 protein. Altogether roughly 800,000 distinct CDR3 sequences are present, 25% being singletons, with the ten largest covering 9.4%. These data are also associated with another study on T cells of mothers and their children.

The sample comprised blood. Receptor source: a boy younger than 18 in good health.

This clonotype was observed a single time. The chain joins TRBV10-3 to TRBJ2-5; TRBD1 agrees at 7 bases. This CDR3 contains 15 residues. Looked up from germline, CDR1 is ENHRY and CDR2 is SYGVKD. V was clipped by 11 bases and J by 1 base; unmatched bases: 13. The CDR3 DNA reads TGTGCCGCCCGCTCCGGGACAGACTCCCAAGAGACCCAGTACTTC. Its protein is CAARSGTDSQETQYF.

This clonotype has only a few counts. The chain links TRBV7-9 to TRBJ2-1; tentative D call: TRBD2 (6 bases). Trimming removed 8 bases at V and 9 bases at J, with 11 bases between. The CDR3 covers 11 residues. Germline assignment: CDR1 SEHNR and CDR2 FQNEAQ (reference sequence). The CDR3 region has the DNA TGTGCCAGCGAGTTGGGGGGTGAGCAGTTCTTC. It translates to CASELGGEQFF.

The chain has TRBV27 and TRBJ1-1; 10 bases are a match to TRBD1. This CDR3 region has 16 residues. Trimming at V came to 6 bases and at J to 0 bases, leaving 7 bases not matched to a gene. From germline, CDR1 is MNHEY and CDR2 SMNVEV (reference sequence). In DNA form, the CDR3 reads TGTGCCAGCAGCCCGGACAGGGGGTCCATGAACACTGAAGCTTTCTTT. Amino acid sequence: CASSPDRGSMNTEAFF.

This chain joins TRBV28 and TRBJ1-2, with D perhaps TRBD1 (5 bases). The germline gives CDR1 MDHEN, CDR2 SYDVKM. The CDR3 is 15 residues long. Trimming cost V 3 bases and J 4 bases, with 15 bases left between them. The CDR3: CASSFEGALAYGYTF. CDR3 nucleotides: TGTGCCAGCAGTTTCGAAGGGGCACTTGCCTATGGCTACACCTTC.

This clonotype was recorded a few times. The CDR3 protein is CASAPWADYEQYF. The CDR3 DNA sequence: TGCGCCAGCGCCCCTTGGGCAGACTACGAGCAGTACTTC. The chain joins TRBV5-1 to TRBJ2-7; D call uncertain. CDR1 and CDR2 from the germline V gene are SGHRS and YFSETQ. Trimming took off 7 bases at V and 3 bases at J, with 14 bases between the two ends. This CDR3 has 13 residues.

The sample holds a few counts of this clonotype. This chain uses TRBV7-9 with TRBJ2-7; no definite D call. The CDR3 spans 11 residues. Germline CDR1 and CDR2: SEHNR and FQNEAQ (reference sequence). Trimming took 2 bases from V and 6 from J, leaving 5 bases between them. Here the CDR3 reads CASSLSFEQYF. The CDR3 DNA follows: TGTGCCAGCAGCTTATCTTTCGAGCAGTACTTC.

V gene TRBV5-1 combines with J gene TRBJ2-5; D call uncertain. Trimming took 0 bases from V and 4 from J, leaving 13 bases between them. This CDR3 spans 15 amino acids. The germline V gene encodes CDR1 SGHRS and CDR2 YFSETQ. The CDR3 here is CASSLAATISETQYF. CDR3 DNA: TGCGCCAGCAGCTTGGCCGCCACCATATCAGAGACCCAGTACTTC.

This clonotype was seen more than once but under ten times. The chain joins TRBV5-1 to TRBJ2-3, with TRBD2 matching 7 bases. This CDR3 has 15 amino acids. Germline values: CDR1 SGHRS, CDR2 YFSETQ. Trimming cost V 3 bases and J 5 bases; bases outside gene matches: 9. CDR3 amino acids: CASSSSGVLGDTQYF. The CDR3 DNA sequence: TGCGCCAGCAGCTCGAGCGGGGTCCTAGGAGATACGCAGTATTTT.

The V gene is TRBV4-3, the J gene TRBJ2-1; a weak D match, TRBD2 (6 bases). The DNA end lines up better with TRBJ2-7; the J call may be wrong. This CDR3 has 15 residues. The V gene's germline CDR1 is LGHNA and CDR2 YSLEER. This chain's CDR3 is CASSQSRDSAYEQYF. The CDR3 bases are TGCGCCAGCAGCCAGAGCCGGGACTCAGCCTACGAGCAGTACTTC.

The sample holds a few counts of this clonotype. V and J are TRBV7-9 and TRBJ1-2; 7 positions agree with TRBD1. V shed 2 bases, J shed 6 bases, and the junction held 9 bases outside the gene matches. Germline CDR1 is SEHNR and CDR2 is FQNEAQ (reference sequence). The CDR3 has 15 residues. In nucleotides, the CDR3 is TGTGCCAGCAGCTTATGGGACAGTCGGTTGGATGGCTACACCTTC. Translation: CASSLWDSRLDGYTF.

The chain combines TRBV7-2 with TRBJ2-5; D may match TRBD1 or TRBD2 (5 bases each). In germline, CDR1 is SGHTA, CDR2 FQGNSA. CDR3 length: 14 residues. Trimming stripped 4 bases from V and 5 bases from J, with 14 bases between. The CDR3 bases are TGTGCCAGCAGCTGGGGACCACCCCGGGAGACCCAGTACTTC. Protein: CASSWGPPRETQYF. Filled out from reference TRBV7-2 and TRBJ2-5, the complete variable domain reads GAGVSQSPSNKVTEKGKDVELRCDPISGHTALYWYRQSLGQGLEFLIYFQGNSAPDKSGLPSDRFSAERTGGSVSTLTIQRTQQEDSAVYLCASSWGPPRETQYFGPGTRLLVL.

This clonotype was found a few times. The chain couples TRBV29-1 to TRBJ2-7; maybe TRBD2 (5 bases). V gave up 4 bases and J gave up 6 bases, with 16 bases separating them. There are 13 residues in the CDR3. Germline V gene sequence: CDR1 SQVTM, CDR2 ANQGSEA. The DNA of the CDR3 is TGCAGCGTTGCTGAGGGAAACGCGGGCGAGCAGTACTTC. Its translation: CSVAEGNAGEQYF.

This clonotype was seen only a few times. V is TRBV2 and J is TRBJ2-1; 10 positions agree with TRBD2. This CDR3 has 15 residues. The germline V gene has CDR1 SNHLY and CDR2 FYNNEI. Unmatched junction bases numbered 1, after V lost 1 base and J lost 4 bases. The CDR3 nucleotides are TGTGCCAGCAGTGAAGATAGCGGGGGGTACAATGAGCAGTTCTTC. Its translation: CASSEDSGGYNEQFF.

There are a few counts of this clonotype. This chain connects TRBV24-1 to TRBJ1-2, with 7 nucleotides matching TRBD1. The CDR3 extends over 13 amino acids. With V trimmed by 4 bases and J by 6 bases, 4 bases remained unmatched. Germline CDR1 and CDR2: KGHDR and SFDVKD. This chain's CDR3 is CATSEWTGNGYTF. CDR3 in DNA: TGTGCCACCAGTGAATGGACAGGCAATGGCTACACCTTC.

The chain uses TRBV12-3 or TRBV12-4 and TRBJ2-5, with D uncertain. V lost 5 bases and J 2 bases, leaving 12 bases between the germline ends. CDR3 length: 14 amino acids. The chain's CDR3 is CASSNRKTQETQYF. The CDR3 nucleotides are TGTGCCAGCAGTAATAGAAAAACGCAAGAGACCCAGTACTTC.

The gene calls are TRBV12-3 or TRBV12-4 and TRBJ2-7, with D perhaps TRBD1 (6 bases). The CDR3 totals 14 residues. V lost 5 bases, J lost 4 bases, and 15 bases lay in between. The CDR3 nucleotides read TGTGCCAGCAGTGCGAGAGCTGACAGGTACGAGCAGTACTTC. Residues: CASSARADRYEQYF.

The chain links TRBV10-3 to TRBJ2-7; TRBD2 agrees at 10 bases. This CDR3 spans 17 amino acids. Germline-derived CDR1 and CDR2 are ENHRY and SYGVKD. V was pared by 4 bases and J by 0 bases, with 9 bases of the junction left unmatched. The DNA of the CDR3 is TGTGCCATCAGTGCTAGCGGGGGAACCAAGAGCTCCTACGAGCAGTACTTC. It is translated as CAISASGGTKSSYEQYF.

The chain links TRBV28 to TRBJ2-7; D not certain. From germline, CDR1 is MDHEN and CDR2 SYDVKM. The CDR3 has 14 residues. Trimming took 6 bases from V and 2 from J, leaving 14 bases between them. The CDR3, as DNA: TGTGCCAGCAGCTCCCGGGTCGATCCCTACGAGCAGTACTTC. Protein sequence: CASSSRVDPYEQYF. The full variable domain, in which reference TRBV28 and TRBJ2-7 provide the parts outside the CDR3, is DVKVTQSSRYLVKRTGEKVFLECVQDMDHENMFWYRQDPGLGLRLIYFSYDVKMKEKGDIPEGYSVSREKKERFSLILESASTNQTSMYLCASSSRVDPYEQYFGPGTRLTVT.

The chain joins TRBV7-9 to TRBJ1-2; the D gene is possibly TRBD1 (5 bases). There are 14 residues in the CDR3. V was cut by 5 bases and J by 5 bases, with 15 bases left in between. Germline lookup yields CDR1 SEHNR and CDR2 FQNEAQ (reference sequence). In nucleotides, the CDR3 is TGTGCCAGCAGCCACCTGGGGGAGGGGTATGGCTACACCTTC. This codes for CASSHLGEGYGYTF.

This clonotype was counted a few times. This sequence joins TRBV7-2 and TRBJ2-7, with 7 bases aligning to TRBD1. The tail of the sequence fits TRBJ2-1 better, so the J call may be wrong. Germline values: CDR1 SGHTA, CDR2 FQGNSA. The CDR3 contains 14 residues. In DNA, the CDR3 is TGTGCCAGCAGCTTAGTACAGGGGACCAATGAGCAGTTCTTC. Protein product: CASSLVQGTNEQFF.

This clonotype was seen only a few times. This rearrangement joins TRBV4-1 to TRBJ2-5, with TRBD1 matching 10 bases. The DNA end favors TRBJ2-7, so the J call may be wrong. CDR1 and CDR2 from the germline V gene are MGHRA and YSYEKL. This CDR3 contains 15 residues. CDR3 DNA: TGCGCCAGCAGCCAACTTCCGGGACAGGGGTACGAGCAGTACTTC. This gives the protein CASSQLPGQGYEQYF.

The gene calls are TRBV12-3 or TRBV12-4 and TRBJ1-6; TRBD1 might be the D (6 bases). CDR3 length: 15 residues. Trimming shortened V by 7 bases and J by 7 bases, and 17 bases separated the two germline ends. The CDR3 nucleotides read TGTGCCAGCACCCAGGGGAGGGGTGAGAATTCACCCCTCCACTTT. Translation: CASTQGRGENSPLHF.

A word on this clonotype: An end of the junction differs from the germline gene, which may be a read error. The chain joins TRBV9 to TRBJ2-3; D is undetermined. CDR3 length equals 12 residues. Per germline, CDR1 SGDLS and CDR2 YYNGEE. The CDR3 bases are TGTGCCAGCAGCGGGGAAGGGAAGACCCAGTACTTT. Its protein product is CASSGEGKTQYF.

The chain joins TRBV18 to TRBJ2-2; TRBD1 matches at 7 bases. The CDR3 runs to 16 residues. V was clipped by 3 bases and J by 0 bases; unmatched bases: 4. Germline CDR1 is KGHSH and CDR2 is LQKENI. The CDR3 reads CASSPIGQANTGELFF. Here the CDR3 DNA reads TGTGCCAGCTCACCCATTGGACAGGCGAACACCGGGGAGCTGTTTTTT. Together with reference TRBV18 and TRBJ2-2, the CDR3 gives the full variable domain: NAGVMQNPRHLVRRRGQEARLRCSPMKGHSHVYWYRQLPEEGLKFMVYLQKENIIDESGMPKERFSAEFPKEGPSILRIQQVVRGDSAAYFCASSPIGQANTGELFFGEGSRLTVL.

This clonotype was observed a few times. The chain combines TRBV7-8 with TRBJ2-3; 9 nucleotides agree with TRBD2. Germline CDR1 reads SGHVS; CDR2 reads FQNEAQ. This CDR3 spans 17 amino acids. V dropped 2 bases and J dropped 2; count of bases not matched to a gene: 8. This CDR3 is CASSLRGSSGVTDTQYF. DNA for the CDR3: TGTGCCAGCAGCTTACGCGGGTCTAGCGGGGTCACAGATACGCAGTATTTT. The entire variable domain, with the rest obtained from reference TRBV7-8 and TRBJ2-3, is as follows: GAGVSQSPRYKVAKRGQDVALRCDPISGHVSLFWYQQALGQGPEFLTYFQNEAQLDKSGLPSDRFFAERPEGSVSTLKIQRTQQEDSAVYLCASSLRGSSGVTDTQYFGPGTRLTVL.

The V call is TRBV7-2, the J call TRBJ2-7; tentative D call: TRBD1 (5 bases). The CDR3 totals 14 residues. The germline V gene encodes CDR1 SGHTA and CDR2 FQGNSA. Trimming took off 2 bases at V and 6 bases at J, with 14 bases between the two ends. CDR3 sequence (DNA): TGTGCCAGCAGCTTAAATTCTCAGGGCGGCGAGCAGTACTTC. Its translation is CASSLNSQGGEQYF.

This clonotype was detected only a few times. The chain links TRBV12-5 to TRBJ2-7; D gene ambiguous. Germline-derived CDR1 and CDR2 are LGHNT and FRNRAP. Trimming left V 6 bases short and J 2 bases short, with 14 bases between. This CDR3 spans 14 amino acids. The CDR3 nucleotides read TGTGCTAGTGGCCCCGGTGATGCAACCTACGAGCAGTACTTC. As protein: CASGPGDATYEQYF.

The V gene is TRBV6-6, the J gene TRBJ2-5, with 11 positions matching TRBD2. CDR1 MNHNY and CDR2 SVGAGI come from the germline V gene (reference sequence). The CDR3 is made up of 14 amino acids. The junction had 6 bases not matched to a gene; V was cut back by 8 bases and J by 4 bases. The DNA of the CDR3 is TGTGCCAGCTATAGCGGGAGGGCGGTAGAGACCCAGTACTTC. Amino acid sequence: CASYSGRAVETQYF.

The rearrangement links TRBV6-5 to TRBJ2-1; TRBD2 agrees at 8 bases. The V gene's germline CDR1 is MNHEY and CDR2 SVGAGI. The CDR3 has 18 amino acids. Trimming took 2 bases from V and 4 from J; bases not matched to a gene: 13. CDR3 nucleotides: TGTGCCAGCAGTTACGGGGCAGACATCCTAGCGGGTTACAATGAGCAGTTCTTC. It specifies CASSYGADILAGYNEQFF.

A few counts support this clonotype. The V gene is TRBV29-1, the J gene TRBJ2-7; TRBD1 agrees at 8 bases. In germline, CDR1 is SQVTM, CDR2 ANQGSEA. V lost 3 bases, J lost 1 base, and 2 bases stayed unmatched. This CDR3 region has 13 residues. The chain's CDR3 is CSVDTGGSYEQYF. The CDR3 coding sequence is TGCAGCGTTGACACAGGGGGATCCTACGAGCAGTACTTC.

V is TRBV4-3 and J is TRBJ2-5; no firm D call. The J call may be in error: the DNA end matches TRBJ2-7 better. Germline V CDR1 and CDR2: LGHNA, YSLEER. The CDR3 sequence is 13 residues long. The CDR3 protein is CASSQVITGEQYF. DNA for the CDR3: TGCGCCAGCAGCCAAGTAATCACGGGCGAGCAGTACTTC.